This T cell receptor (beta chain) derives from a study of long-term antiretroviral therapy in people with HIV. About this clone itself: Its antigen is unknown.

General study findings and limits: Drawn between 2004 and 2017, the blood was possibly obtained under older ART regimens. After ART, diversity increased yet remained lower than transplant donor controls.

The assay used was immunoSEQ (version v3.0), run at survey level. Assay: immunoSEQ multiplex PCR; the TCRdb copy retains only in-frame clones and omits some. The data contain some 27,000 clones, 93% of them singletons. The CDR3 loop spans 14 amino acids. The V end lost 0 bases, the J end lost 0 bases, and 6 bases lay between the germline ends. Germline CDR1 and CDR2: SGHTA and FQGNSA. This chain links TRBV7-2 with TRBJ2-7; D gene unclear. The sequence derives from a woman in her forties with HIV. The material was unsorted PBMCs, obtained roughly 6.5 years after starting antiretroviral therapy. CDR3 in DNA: TGTGCCAGCAGCTTAGCGGTCAGCTCCTACGAGCAGTACTTC. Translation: CASSLAVSSYEQYF.